This TCR beta chain was recovered during a study of blood T cell repertoires in COVID-19. Study-level background: Samples taken during acute and convalescent COVID-19 were collected in the United States, Italy and Spain. Sources were T cells, B-cell-depleted T cells, or PBMCs; the material itself was cDNA or gDNA.

Authors' methods: From reference gene primer amplification, estimates of nucleated cell counts were derived. Clones were sequenced by immunoSEQ multiplex PCR, and TCRdb holds only the in-frame ones, with some missing. Clone size and the V and J calls come from that table; the DNA yielded D and trimming. The sample contains some 120,000 clones, roughly three quarters of which appear only once. The receptor's source is a human donor in a cohort sampled during active COVID-19. The sequenced sample consisted of peripheral blood.

DNA of the CDR3: TGTGCCAGCAGCTTAGGACAGGGGGCGATGGGGGCCAACGTCCTGACTTTC. Protein: CASSLGQGAMGANVLTF. The chain employs TRBV7-9 and TRBJ2-6, with 10 bases that match TRBD1. Per germline, CDR1 SEHNR and CDR2 FQNEAQ (reference sequence). The ends lost 1 base at V and 4 bases at J; junction bases unmatched: 4. This CDR3 comprises 17 residues. The full variable domain, in which reference TRBV7-9 and TRBJ2-6 provide the parts outside the CDR3, is DTGVSQNPRHKITKRGQNVTFRCDPISEHNRLYWYRQTLGQGPEFLTYFQNEAQLEKSRLLSDRFSAERPKGSFSTLEIQRTEQGDSAMYLCASSLGQGAMGANVLTFGAGSRLTVL.